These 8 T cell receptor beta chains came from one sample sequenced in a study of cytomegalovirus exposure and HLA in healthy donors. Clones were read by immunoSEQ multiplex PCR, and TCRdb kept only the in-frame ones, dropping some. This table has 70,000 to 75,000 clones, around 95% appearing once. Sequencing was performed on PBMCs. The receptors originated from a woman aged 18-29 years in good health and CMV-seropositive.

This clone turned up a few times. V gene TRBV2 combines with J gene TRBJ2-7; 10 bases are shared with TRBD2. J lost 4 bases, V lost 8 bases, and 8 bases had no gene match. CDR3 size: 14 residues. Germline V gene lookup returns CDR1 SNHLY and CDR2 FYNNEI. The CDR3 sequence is CASVWTSGPYEQYF. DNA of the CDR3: TGTGCCAGCGTATGGACTAGCGGTCCGTACGAGCAGTACTTC.

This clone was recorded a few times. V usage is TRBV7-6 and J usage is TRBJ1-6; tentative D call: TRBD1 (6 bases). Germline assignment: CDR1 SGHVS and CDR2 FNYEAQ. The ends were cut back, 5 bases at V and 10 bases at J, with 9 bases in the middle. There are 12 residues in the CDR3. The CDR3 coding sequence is TGTGCCAGCAGCCTACAGGGCTCACCCCTCCACTTT. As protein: CASSLQGSPLHF.

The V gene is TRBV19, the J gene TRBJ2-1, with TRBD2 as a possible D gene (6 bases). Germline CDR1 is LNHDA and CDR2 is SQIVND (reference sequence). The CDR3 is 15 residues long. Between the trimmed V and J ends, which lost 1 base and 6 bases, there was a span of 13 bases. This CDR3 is CASSIVWGESNEQFF. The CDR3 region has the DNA TGTGCCAGTAGTATAGTATGGGGGGAGTCCAATGAGCAGTTCTTC.

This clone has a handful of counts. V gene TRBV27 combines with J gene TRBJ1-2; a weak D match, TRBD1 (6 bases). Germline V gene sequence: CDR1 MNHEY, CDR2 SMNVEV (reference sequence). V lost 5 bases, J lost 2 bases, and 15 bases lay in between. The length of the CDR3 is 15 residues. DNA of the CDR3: TGTGCCAGCAGTCTAATACCGGACAGCAACTATGGCTACACCTTC. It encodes CASSLIPDSNYGYTF.

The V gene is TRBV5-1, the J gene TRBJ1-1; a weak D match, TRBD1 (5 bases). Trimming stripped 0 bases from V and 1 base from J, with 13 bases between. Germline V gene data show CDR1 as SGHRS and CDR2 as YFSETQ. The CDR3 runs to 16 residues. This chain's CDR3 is CASSLEQGLENTEAFF. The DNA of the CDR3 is TGCGCCAGCAGCTTGGAGCAGGGCCTGGAGAACACTGAAGCTTTCTTT.

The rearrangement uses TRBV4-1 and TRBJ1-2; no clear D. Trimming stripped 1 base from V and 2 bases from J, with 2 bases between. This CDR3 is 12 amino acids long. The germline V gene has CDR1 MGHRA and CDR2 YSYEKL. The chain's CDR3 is CASSQANYGYTF. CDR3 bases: TGCGCCAGCAGCCAAGCGAACTATGGCTACACCTTC.

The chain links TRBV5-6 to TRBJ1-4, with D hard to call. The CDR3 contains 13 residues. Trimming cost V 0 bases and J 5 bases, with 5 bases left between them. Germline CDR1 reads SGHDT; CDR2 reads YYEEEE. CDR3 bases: TGTGCCAGCAGCTTGGACTCAAATGAAAAACTGTTTTTT. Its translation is CASSLDSNEKLFF.

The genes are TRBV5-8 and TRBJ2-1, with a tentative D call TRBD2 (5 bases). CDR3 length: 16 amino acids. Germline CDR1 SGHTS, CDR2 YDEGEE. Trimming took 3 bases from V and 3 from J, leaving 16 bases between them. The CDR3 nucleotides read TGTGCCAGCAGCTCCGTCGGGCGGGCGAACTACAATGAGCAGTTCTTC. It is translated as CASSSVGRANYNEQFF.